Below, one TCR beta chain is given with its context. Its specificity is unknown. The data stem from a study of molecular identifiers for immune sequencing clone quantification. Using a CD8+CD4-CCR7+CD45RA+ phenotype, naive CD8 T cells were sorted. V lost 1 base, J lost 0 bases, and 10 bases lay in between. Germline loops: CDR1 MDHEN, CDR2 SYDVKM. The CDR3 loop spans 16 amino acids. Preparation of the bulk TCR libraries relied on previously described methods and listed TCR primers. A single record per CDR3 protein comes from TCRdb applying MiXCR to the PCR reads. The table shows 400,000 to 600,000 distinct CDR3 sequences, with around 23% occurring only once. Study-wide results and limits: Effector cells kept over 99% of their molecules in clones above 20 RNA copies, while naive cells kept under 1% there. Spiked-in Jurkat TCR RNA corresponding to one cell was reported as detectable against more than 950,000 naive cells.

This receptor was obtained from a human donor in good health. Some libraries in this study had Jurkat cell RNA spiked in. This chain uses TRBV28 with TRBJ2-1, with no clear D. The sequencing input was naive CD8+ T cells from blood, with Jurkat cell RNA spiked in. Sample subset: FACS-sorted CD8+CD4-CCR7+CD45RA+ naive T cells. CDR3: CASSLLGTGSYNEQFF. CDR3 coding DNA: TGTGCCAGCAGTTTATTGGGAACGGGCTCCTACAATGAGCAGTTCTTC.